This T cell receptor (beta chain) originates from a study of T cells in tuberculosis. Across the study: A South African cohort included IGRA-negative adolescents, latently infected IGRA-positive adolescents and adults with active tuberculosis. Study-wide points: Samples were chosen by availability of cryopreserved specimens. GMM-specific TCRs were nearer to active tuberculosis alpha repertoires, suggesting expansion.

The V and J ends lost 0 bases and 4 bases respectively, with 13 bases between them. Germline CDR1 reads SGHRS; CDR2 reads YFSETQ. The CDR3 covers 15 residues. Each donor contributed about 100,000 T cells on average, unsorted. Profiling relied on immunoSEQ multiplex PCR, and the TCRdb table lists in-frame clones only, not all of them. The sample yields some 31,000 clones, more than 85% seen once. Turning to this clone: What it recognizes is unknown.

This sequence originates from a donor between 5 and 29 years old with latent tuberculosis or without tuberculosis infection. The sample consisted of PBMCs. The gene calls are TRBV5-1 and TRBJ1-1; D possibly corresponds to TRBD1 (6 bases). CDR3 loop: CASSLAGGQVTEAFF. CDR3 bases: TGCGCCAGCAGCTTGGCGGGGGGCCAGGTCACTGAAGCTTTCTTT.